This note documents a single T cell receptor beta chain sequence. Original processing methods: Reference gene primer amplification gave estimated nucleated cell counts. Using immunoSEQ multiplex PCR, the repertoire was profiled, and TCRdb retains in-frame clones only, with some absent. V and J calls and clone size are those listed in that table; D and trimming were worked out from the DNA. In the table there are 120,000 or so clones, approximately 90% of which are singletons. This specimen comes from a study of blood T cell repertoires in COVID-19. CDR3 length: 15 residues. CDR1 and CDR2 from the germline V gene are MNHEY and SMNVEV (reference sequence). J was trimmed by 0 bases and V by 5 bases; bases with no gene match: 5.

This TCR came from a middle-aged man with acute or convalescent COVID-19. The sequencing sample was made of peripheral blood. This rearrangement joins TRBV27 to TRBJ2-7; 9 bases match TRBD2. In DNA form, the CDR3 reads TGTGCCAGCAGTCCTCGGACTAGCGCCTCCTACGAGCAGTACTTC. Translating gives CASSPRTSASYEQYF.